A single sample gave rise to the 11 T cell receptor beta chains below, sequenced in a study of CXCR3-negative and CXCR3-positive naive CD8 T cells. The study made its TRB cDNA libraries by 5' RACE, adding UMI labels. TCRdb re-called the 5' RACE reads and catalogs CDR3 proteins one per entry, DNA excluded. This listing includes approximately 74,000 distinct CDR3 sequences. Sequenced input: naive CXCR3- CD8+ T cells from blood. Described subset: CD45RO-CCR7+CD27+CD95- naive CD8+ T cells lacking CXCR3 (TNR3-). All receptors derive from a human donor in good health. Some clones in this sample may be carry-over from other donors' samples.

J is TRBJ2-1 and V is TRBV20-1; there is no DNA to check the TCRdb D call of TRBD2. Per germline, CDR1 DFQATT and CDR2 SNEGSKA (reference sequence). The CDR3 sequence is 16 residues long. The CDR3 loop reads CSARGFTSGDYNEQFF.

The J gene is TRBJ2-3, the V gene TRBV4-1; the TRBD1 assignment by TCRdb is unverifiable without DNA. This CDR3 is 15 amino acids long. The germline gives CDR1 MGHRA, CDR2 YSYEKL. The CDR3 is CASSQAAGSTDTQYF.

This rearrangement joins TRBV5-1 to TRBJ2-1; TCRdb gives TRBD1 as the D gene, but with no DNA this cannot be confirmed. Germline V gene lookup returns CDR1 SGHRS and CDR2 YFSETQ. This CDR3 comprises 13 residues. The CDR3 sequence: CASSLIWGDEQFF.

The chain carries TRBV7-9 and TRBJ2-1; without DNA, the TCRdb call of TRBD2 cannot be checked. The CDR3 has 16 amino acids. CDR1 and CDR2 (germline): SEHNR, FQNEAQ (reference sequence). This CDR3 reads CASSPPLAGEDNEQFF.

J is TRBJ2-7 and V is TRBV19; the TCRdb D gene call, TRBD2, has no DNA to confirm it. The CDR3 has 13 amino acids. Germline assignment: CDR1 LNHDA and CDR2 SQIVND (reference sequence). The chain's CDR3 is CASSVRLSGEQYF.

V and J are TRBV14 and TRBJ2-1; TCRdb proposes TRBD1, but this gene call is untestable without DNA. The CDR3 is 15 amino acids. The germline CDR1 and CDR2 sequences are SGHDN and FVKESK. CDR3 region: CASSFSRMTYNEQFF. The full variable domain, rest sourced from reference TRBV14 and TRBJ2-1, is EAGVTQFPSHSVIEKGQTVTLRCDPISGHDNLYWYRRVMGKEIKFLLHFVKESKQDESGMPNNRFLAERTGGTYSTLKVQPAELEDSGVYFCASSFSRMTYNEQFFGPGTRLTVL.

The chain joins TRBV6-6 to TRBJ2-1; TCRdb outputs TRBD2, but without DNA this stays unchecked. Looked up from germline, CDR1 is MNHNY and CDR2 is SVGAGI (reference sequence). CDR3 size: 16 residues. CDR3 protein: CASSYNAGGPSNEQFF.

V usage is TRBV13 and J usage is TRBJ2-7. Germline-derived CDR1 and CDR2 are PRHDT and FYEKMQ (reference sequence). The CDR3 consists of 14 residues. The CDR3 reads CASSLDGGSYEQYF.

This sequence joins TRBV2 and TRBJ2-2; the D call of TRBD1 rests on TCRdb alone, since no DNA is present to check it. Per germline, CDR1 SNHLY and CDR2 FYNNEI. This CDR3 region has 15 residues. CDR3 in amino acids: CASWVWGSDTGELFF.

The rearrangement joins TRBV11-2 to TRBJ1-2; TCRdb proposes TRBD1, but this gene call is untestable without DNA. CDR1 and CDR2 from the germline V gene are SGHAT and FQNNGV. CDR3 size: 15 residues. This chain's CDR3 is CASSFRLGTNYGYTF.

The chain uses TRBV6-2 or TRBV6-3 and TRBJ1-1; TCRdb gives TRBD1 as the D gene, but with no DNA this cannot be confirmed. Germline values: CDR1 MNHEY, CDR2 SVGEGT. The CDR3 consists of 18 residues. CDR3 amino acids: CASSYPSHRGPSNTEAFF.